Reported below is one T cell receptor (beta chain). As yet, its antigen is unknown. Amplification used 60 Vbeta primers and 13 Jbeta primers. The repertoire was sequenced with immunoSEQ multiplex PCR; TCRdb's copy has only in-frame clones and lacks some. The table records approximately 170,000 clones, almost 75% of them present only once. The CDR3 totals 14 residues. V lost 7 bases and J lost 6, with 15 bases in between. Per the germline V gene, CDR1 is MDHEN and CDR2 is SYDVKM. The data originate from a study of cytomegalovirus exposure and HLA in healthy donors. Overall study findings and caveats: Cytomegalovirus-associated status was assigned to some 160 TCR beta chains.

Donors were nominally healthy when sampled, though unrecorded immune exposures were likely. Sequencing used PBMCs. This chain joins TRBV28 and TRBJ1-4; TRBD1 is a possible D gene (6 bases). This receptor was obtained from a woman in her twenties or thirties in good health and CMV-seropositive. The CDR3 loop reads CASTPGQWDEKLFF. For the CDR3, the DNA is TGTGCCAGCACCCCGGGACAATGGGATGAAAAACTGTTTTTT.